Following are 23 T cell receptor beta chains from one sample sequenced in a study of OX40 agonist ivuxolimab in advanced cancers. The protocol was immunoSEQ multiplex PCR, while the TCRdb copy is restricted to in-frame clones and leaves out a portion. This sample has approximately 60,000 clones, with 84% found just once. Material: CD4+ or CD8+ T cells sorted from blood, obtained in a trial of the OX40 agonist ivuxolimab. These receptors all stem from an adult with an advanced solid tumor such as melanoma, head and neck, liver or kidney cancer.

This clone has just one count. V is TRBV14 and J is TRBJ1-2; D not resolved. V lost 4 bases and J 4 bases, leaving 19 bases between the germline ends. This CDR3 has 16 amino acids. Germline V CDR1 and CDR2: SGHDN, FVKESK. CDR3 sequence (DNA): TGTGCCAGCAGCCCGGAGGGAGGGCCCTGGGGCTATGGCTACACCTTC. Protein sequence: CASSPEGGPWGYGYTF.

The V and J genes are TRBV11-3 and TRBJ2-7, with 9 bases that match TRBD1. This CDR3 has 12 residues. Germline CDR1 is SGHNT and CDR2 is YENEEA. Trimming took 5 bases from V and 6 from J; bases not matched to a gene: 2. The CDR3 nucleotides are TGTGCCAGCAGCCCGGACAGGGGCGAGCAGTACTTC. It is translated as CASSPDRGEQYF.

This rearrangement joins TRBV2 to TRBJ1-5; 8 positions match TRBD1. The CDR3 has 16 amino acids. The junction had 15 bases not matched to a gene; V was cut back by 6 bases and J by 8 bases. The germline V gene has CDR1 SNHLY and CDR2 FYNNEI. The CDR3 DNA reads TGTGCCAGCAGGCAGACCTCCGGGACAGGCTTTAAGCCCCAGCATTTT. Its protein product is CASRQTSGTGFKPQHF.

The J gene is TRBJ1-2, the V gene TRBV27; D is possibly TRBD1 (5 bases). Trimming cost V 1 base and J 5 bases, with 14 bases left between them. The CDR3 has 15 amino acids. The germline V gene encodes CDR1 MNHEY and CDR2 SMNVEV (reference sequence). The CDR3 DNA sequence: TGTGCCAGCAGTTTATTGAGGGGTGGGGTATATGGCTACACCTTC. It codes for CASSLLRGGVYGYTF.

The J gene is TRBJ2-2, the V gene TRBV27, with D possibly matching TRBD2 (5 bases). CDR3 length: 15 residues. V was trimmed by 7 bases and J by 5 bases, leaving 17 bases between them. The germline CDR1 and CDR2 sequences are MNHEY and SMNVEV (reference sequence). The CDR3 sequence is CASTMIGRGTGELFF. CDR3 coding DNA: TGTGCCAGCACGATGATAGGGAGAGGGACCGGGGAGCTGTTTTTT.

The CDR3 DNA is TGTGCCAGCTCACAAGGAGGGGGAAGAGGCGAGCAGTACTTC. Protein sequence: CASSQGGGRGEQYF. This rearrangement joins TRBV18 to TRBJ2-7, with D perhaps given as TRBD1 or TRBD2 (6 bases each). The CDR3 is 14 residues long. V dropped 4 bases and J dropped 6 bases, with 16 bases sitting between them. Germline lookup yields CDR1 KGHSH and CDR2 LQKENI.

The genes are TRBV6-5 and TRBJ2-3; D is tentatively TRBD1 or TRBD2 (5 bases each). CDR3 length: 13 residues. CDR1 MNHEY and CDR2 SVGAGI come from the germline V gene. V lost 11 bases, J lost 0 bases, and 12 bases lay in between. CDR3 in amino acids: CAAGTSSTDTQYF. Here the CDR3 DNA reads TGTGCCGCAGGGACGAGCAGCACAGATACGCAGTATTTT.

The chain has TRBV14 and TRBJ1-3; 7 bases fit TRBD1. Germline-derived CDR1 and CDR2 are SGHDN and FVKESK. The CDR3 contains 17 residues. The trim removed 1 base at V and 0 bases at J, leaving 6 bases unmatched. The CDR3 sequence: CASSQGKQGYSGNTIYF. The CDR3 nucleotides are TGTGCCAGCAGCCAAGGAAAACAGGGGTACTCTGGAAACACCATATATTTT.

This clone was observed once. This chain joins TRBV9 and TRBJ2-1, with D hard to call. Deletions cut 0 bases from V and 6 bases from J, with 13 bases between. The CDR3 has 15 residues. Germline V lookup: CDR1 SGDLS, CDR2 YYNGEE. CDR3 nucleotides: TGTGCCAGCAGCGTAGGGGGATTCGGCTCCAATGAGCAGTTCTTC. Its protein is CASSVGGFGSNEQFF.

The CDR3 region is CASSFQREDEQFF. For the CDR3, the DNA is TGTGCCAGCAGCTTTCAGCGGGAGGATGAGCAGTTCTTC. The rearrangement joins TRBV11-3 to TRBJ2-1, with 9 positions matching TRBD2. Germline-derived CDR1 and CDR2 are SGHNT and YENEEA. Germline trimming cut 3 bases from V and 8 bases from J; bases unmatched to any gene: 2. The CDR3 has 13 residues.

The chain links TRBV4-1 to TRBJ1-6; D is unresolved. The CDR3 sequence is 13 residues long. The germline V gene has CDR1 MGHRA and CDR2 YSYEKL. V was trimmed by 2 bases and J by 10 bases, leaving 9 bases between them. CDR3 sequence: CASSQIISSPLHF. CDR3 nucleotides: TGCGCCAGCAGCCAAATAATTTCCTCACCCCTCCACTTT.

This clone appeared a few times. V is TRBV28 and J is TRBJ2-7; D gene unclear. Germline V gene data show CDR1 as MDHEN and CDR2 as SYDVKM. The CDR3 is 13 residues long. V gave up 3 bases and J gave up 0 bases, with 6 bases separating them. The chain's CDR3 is CASSFVNSYEQYF. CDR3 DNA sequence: TGTGCCAGCAGTTTTGTGAACTCCTACGAGCAGTACTTC.

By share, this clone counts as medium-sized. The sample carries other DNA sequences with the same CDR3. The CDR3: CASSQDRGLSYEQYF. CDR3 nucleotide sequence: TGCGCCAGCAGCCAAGATCGGGGCCTTTCCTACGAGCAGTACTTC. The chain links TRBV4-3 to TRBJ2-7; D possibly uses TRBD1 or TRBD2 (5 bases each). Deletions cut 0 bases from V and 1 base from J, with 10 bases between. Germline V gives CDR1 LGHNA, CDR2 YSLEER. The CDR3 runs 15 residues.

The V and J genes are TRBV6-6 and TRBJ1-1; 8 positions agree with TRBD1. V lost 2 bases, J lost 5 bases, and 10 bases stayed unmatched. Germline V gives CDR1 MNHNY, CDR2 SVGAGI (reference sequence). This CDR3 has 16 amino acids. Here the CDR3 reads CASSYLPGQGGTEAFF. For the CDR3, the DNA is TGTGCCAGCAGTTACCTTCCAGGACAGGGAGGAACTGAAGCTTTCTTT.

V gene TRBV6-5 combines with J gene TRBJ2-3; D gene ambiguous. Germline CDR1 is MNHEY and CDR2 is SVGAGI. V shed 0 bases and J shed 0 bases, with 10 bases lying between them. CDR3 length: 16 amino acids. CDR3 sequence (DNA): TGTGCCAGCAGTTACTCACCGCTACCTAGCACAGATACGCAGTATTTT. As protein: CASSYSPLPSTDTQYF.

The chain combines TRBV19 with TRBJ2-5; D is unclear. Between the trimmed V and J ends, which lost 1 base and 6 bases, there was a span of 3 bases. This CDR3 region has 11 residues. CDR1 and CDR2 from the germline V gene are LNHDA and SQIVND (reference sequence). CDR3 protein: CASSIGQTQYF. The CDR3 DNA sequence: TGTGCCAGTAGTATAGGGCAGACCCAGTACTTC.

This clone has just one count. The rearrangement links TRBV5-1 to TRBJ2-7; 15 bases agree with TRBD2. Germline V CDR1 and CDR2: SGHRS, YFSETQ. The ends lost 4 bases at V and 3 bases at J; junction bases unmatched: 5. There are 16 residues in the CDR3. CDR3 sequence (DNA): TGCGCCAGCAGCCCTGGACTAGCGGGGGGGTTCTACGAGCAGTACTTC. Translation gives CASSPGLAGGFYEQYF.

The CDR3 DNA is TGTGCCAGCAGCGGGGGAGGACAGGGGAGCAACGAGCAGTACTTC. As protein: CASSGGGQGSNEQYF. The genes are TRBV9 and TRBJ2-5; 9 bases agree with TRBD1. With the DNA end fitting TRBJ2-7 better, the J assignment may be wrong. This CDR3 spans 15 amino acids. Germline V lookup: CDR1 SGDLS, CDR2 YYNGEE.

The CDR3 reads CAISADRNEAFF. The CDR3 DNA follows: TGTGCCATCAGTGCGGACCGCAATGAAGCTTTCTTT. The gene calls are TRBV10-3 and TRBJ1-1; D is uncertain. In germline, CDR1 is ENHRY, CDR2 SYGVKD. V dropped 4 bases and J dropped 7 bases, with 10 bases sitting between them. The CDR3 runs to 12 residues.

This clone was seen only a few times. The CDR3 protein is CASKDRNYGYTF. Written as DNA, the CDR3 is TGTGCCTCAAAGGATCGGAACTATGGCTACACCTTC. This rearrangement joins TRBV30 to TRBJ1-2, with D unresolved. Germline loops: CDR1 GTSNPN, CDR2 SVGIG (reference sequence). This CDR3 contains 12 residues. Trimming removed 7 bases from V and 2 bases from J, with 11 bases in between.

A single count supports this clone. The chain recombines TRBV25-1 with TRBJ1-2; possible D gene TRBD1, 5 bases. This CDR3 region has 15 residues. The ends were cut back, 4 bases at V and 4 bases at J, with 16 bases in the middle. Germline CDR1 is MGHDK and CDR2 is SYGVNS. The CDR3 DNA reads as TGTGCCAGCAGTGCCCCCATGACGAGGGGCTATGGCTACACCTTC. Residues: CASSAPMTRGYGYTF.

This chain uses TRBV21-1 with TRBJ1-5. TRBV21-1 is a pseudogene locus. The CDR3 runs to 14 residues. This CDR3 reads CASSSGGEDQPQHF. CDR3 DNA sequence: TGTGCCAGCAGCTCAGGGGGGGAGGATCAGCCCCAGCATTTT.

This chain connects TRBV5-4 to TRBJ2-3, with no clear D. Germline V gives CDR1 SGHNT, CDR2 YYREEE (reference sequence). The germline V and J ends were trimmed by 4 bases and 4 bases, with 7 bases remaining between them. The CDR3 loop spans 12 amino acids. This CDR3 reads CASSPQPDTQYF. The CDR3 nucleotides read TGTGCCAGCAGCCCCCAGCCAGATACGCAGTATTTT.